The 14 T cell receptor beta chains presented below share a single source sample, sequenced in a study of shared clonotypes between healthy human individuals. The table came from immunoSEQ multiplex PCR; TCRdb's copy has only in-frame clones and leaves some out. The repertoire consists of millions of clones, with around nine tenths occurring once and the leading ten covering around 0.14%. Material for sequencing was naive CD4+ T cells sorted from blood. Subset given: CD45RA+ positively selected. All receptors derive from a man aged 18 to 29 in good health.

This chain links TRBV19 with TRBJ2-2; 14 nucleotides align to TRBD2. This CDR3 is built from 17 residues. CDR1 LNHDA and CDR2 SQIVND come from the germline V gene (reference sequence). Trimming cost V 8 bases and J 8 bases; bases outside gene matches: 13. CDR3 in DNA: TGTGCCAGTGGACTAGCGGGAGGTCCATTTACTCCGGGGGAGCTGTTTTTT. This sequence encodes CASGLAGGPFTPGELFF.

The rearrangement uses TRBV7-9 and TRBJ1-1; no reliable D call. Trimming removed 5 bases at V and 6 bases at J, with 13 bases between. Germline V gives CDR1 SEHNR, CDR2 FQNEAQ (reference sequence). The CDR3 covers 13 residues. The CDR3, as DNA: TGTGCCAGCAGCGCTCGAACACTCGCTGAAGCTTTCTTT. As protein: CASSARTLAEAFF.

The chain joins TRBV2 to TRBJ2-3, with TRBD2 matching 7 bases. V gave up 1 base and J gave up 2 bases; unmatched junction bases: 15. The CDR3 contains 19 residues. The germline CDR1 and CDR2 sequences are SNHLY and FYNNEI. CDR3 residues: CASSEVVGLGFGDTDTQYF. CDR3 nucleotides: TGTGCCAGCAGTGAAGTAGTAGGACTAGGTTTCGGGGACACAGATACGCAGTATTTT.

The J gene is TRBJ2-3, the V gene TRBV18; TRBD1 matches 7 bases. The trim removed 3 bases at V and 5 bases at J, leaving 8 bases unmatched. Germline assignment: CDR1 KGHSH and CDR2 LQKENI. This CDR3 has 15 amino acids. The CDR3 DNA reads TGTGCCAGCTCACCTCCGGGACAGCCTATAGATACGCAGTATTTT. It specifies CASSPPGQPIDTQYF.

The CDR3 here is CASSLASTSGQETQYF. CDR3 DNA: TGTGCCAGCAGCTTAGCCTCGACTAGCGGACAAGAGACCCAGTACTTC. The chain combines TRBV11-2 with TRBJ2-5; TRBD2 matches 9 bases. The CDR3 contains 16 residues. Germline CDR1 reads SGHAT; CDR2 reads FQNNGV. V was clipped by 1 base and J by 2 bases; unmatched bases: 5.

The rearrangement links TRBV10-3 to TRBJ2-7, with D maybe TRBD2 (6 bases). Between the trimmed V and J ends, which lost 3 bases and 6 bases, there was a span of 15 bases. Germline CDR1 reads ENHRY; CDR2 reads SYGVKD. The CDR3 is 14 amino acids. The CDR3 loop is CAISDSGGKSEQYF. Here the CDR3 DNA reads TGTGCCATCAGTGACTCTGGGGGGAAGAGCGAGCAGTACTTC.

This clone was seen only a few times. This rearrangement joins TRBV7-9 to TRBJ2-7, with 8 bases lining up with TRBD1. V shed 5 bases, J shed 3 bases, and the junction held 15 bases outside the gene matches. This CDR3 is 17 amino acids long. Germline CDR1 reads SEHNR; CDR2 reads FQNEAQ (reference sequence). In DNA, the CDR3 is TGTGCCAGCAGCAACATCCCGCACAGGGGGGCGCACTACGAGCAGTACTTC. Its protein product is CASSNIPHRGAHYEQYF.

The V call is TRBV13, the J call TRBJ2-7; D gene uncertain. The germline V gene encodes CDR1 PRHDT and CDR2 FYEKMQ (reference sequence). V was shortened by 1 base and J by 6 bases, with 10 bases between the two germline ends. This CDR3 is 13 amino acids long. The DNA for the CDR3 is TGTGCCAGCAGCTTAGTGCCCGGTGGCGAGCAGTACTTC. Its translation: CASSLVPGGEQYF.

The chain employs TRBV19 and TRBJ2-3, with 9 positions matching TRBD2. V shed 4 bases and J 3 bases; nucleotides not matched to a gene: 11. CDR1 and CDR2 from the germline V gene are LNHDA and SQIVND (reference sequence). This CDR3 is 17 amino acids long. The CDR3 sequence is CASSTKGAGGGTDTQYF. CDR3 in DNA: TGTGCCAGTAGTACAAAAGGCGCGGGAGGGGGTACAGATACGCAGTATTTT.

A single count supports this clone. The CDR3 sequence is CASSLGAGASQPQHF. Written as DNA, the CDR3 is TGTGCCAGCAGCTTAGGGGCAGGGGCTAGTCAGCCCCAGCATTTT. V usage is TRBV7-2 and J usage is TRBJ1-5, with a possible D match to TRBD1 (6 bases). The CDR3 sequence is 15 residues long. V was pared by 1 base and J by 6 bases, with 13 bases between. Per the germline V gene, CDR1 is SGHTA and CDR2 is FQGNSA.

The J gene is TRBJ1-2, the V gene TRBV2, with D perhaps matching TRBD1 (6 bases). Trimming removed 0 bases from V and 6 bases from J, with 26 bases in between. The length of the CDR3 is 19 residues. CDR1 is SNHLY, CDR2 FYNNEI, per germline. In nucleotides, the CDR3 is TGTGCCAGCAGTGAAGCGCGGAACCTAGACAGGATCTGGAACGATGGCTACACCTTC. Its translation: CASSEARNLDRIWNDGYTF.

This clone has ten or more counts. This sequence joins TRBV6-5 and TRBJ2-3; possibly TRBD1 for D (5 bases). Germline V lookup: CDR1 MNHEY, CDR2 SVGAGI. V was cut by 7 bases and J by 2 bases, with 10 bases left in between. CDR3 length: 13 residues. CDR3 amino acids: CASMGRTTDTQYF. As DNA, the CDR3 is TGTGCCAGCATGGGGCGGACCACAGATACGCAGTATTTT.

This chain uses TRBV6-1 with TRBJ2-7, with TRBD2 as a possible D gene (5 bases). Germline V gives CDR1 MNHNS, CDR2 SASEGT. This CDR3 spans 15 amino acids. V lost 0 bases, J lost 6 bases, and 15 bases lay in between. CDR3 coding DNA: TGTGCCAGCAGTGAAGCGGGGAGTGGGGTACGCGAGCAGTACTTC. Amino acids: CASSEAGSGVREQYF.

The chain has TRBV18 and TRBJ1-4; perhaps TRBD1 as D (6 bases). The CDR3 has 14 amino acids. V was clipped by 4 bases and J by 3 bases, with 9 bases between them. Germline loops: CDR1 KGHSH, CDR2 LQKENI. The CDR3 DNA follows: TGTGCCAGCTCACAGAGACAGGCTAATGAAAAACTGTTTTTT. This sequence encodes CASSQRQANEKLFF.